Reported below is one T cell receptor beta chain. The antigen remains unidentified. The data are from a study of cytomegalovirus exposure and HLA in healthy donors. Study details: Earlier, almost 120 million unique TCR beta sequences were recovered from approximately 180 million T cells by an analysis.

With 60 Vbeta and 13 Jbeta primers, the PCR was carried out. Data came from immunoSEQ multiplex PCR; TCRdb stores just in-frame clones and leaves some out. Its clone listing holds about 130,000 clones. The CDR3 length is 15 residues. Trimming at V came to 4 bases and at J to 4 bases, leaving 7 bases not matched to a gene. Germline CDR1 SQVTM, CDR2 ANQGSEA. General observations from the study: Analyzed later, most CMV-associated TCR beta chains appeared HLA-restricted.

The TCR originated in a woman aged 35 to 49 in good health and CMV-seropositive. The V and J genes are TRBV29-1 and TRBJ2-1; 10 bases align to TRBD2. Sequenced: PBMCs. The CDR3 loop is CSVAGVAGGYNEQFF. For the CDR3, the DNA is TGCAGCGTTGCGGGAGTAGCGGGAGGATACAATGAGCAGTTCTTC.